Below, 23 T cell receptor beta chains from the same sample are listed, as sequenced in a study of Ad26.COV2.S vaccination and SARS-CoV-2 variants. Produced via immunoSEQ multiplex PCR; TCRdb's table is partial and in-frame only. The sample includes around 370,000 clones, 92% seen only once; the top ten take 3.9%. The sample in question was peripheral blood, obtained after recovery from COVID-19. The source of these receptors is a human donor who had recovered from COVID-19.

The gene calls are TRBV7-3 and TRBJ2-1; weak D call: TRBD1 (6 bases). The V end was cut by 1 base, the J end by 4 bases, with 20 bases between. Germline-derived CDR1 and CDR2 are SGHTA and FQGTGA. This CDR3 spans 18 amino acids. DNA of the CDR3: TGTGCCAGCAGCTTAAGGCCCATTACACCAGGGGAGTACAATGAGCAGTTCTTC. Translation: CASSLRPITPGEYNEQFF.

The chain recombines TRBV29-1 with TRBJ1-4, with a possible D match to TRBD1 (5 bases). CDR1 and CDR2 from the germline V gene are SQVTM and ANQGSEA. Trimming stripped 2 bases from V and 5 bases from J, with 9 bases between. This CDR3 contains 13 residues. In DNA, the CDR3 is TGCAGCGTTGAACGCGACAGAAATGAAAAACTGTTTTTT. Residues: CSVERDRNEKLFF.

The chain uses TRBV9 and TRBJ1-2; no reliable D call. Trimming shortened V by 4 bases and J by 0 bases, and 16 bases separated the two germline ends. This CDR3 contains 16 residues. CDR1 and CDR2 (germline): SGDLS, YYNGEE. The CDR3 DNA reads TGTGCCAGCAGCACACAGTCCGGGATGCCTAACTATGGCTACACCTTC. Amino acid sequence: CASSTQSGMPNYGYTF.

This chain uses TRBV9 with TRBJ2-7; the D gene could be TRBD1 or TRBD2 (5 bases each). The CDR3 runs to 15 residues. V was pared by 3 bases and J by 3 bases, with 16 bases between. The germline gives CDR1 SGDLS, CDR2 YYNGEE. CDR3 in DNA: TGTGCCAGCAGCGCCTTACCGGGACCGAACTACGAGCAGTACTTC. Its translation: CASSALPGPNYEQYF.

The chain carries TRBV7-3 and TRBJ2-2; weak D call: TRBD1 (6 bases). The CDR3 runs 15 residues. Germline V CDR1 and CDR2: SGHTA, FQGTGA. V lost 5 bases and J lost 5, with 15 bases in between. The chain's CDR3 is CASSLRTVGTGELFF. As DNA, the CDR3 is TGTGCCAGCAGCCTACGGACAGTAGGAACCGGGGAGCTGTTTTTT.

The V gene is TRBV5-1, the J gene TRBJ1-1; 8 bases map to TRBD1. The CDR3 spans 14 residues. Germline V CDR1 and CDR2: SGHRS, YFSETQ. Trimming at V came to 4 bases and at J to 0 bases, leaving 2 bases not matched to a gene. The CDR3 sequence is CASSGQGLNTEAFF. Here the CDR3 DNA reads TGCGCCAGCAGCGGACAGGGCCTGAACACTGAAGCTTTCTTT.

The chain couples TRBV3-1 (or the pseudogene TRBV3-2) to TRBJ2-7; D perhaps matches TRBD2 (6 bases). The V gene's germline CDR1 is LGHDT and CDR2 YNNKEL (reference sequence). V was clipped by 0 bases and J by 2 bases, with 11 bases between them. The CDR3 sequence is 15 residues long. CDR3 nucleotides: TGTGCCAGCAGCCAAGATGCGGGGACCGCCTACGAGCAGTACTTC. Translating it yields CASSQDAGTAYEQYF.

In regard to this clone: The identical CDR3 is also encoded by other nucleotide sequences in the sample. The CDR3 spells CASSKGGAGNTIYF. In DNA form, the CDR3 reads TGTGCCAGTAGCAAGGGAGGTGCTGGAAACACCATATATTTT. The chain uses TRBV19 and TRBJ1-3, with D hard to call. Trimming stripped 6 bases from V and 2 bases from J, with 11 bases between. The CDR3 runs 14 residues. Germline V gene data show CDR1 as LNHDA and CDR2 as SQIVND (reference sequence).

The V gene is TRBV19, the J gene TRBJ1-5; no clear D. V lost 6 bases and J lost 0, with 9 bases in between. This CDR3 spans 14 amino acids. Germline CDR1 reads LNHDA; CDR2 reads SQIVND (reference sequence). The CDR3 DNA reads TGTGCCAGTAGGTGGACGGATAGCAATCAGCCCCAGCATTTT. This translates into CASRWTDSNQPQHF.

The chain employs TRBV3-1 (or the pseudogene TRBV3-2) and TRBJ1-2; no firm D call. This CDR3 has 12 residues. Germline V gene lookup returns CDR1 LGHDT and CDR2 YNNKEL (reference sequence). The ends were cut back, 3 bases at V and 4 bases at J, with 6 bases in the middle. Here the CDR3 reads CASSQTLYGYTF. As DNA, the CDR3 is TGTGCCAGCAGCCAGACTCTCTATGGCTACACCTTC.

This clone was detected a few times. The gene calls are TRBV9 and TRBJ1-6; D is unresolved. The germline V gene has CDR1 SGDLS and CDR2 YYNGEE. The V gene lost 1 base and the J gene lost 7 bases, with 9 bases spanning the gap. This CDR3 has 14 residues. CDR3 nucleotides: TGTGCCAGCAGCGTAACACAAAAAAATTCACCCCTCCACTTT. It codes for CASSVTQKNSPLHF.

The chain is built from TRBV6-1 and TRBJ1-5; D is perhaps TRBD1 (6 bases). V was pared by 7 bases and J by 2 bases, with 12 bases between. CDR3 size: 14 residues. From germline, CDR1 is MNHNS and CDR2 SASEGT. The CDR3 DNA is TGTGCCAGCACGGGGGGGCGCGGCAATCAGCCCCAGCATTTT. Amino acids: CASTGGRGNQPQHF.

J is TRBJ2-1 and V is TRBV6-5, with D unclear. Germline V gene lookup returns CDR1 MNHEY and CDR2 SVGAGI. The germline V and J ends were trimmed by 0 bases and 8 bases, with 14 bases remaining between them. This CDR3 contains 15 residues. CDR3 sequence: CASSYSQPSTYEQFF. The CDR3 nucleotides read TGTGCCAGCAGTTACTCCCAACCTTCCACGTATGAGCAGTTCTTC.

This chain uses TRBV11-2 with TRBJ1-4; D perhaps matches TRBD1 (5 bases). CDR3 size: 18 residues. The V end lost 5 bases, the J end lost 1 base, and 20 bases lay between the germline ends. CDR1 SGHAT and CDR2 FQNNGV come from the germline V gene. CDR3 loop: CASSPMVGQGVTNEKLFF. In nucleotides, the CDR3 is TGTGCCAGCAGCCCGATGGTCGGGCAGGGAGTAACTAATGAAAAACTGTTTTTT.

This chain links TRBV6-5 with TRBJ1-1; a weak D match, TRBD1 (6 bases). Trimming cost V 7 bases and J 4 bases, with 16 bases left between them. CDR3 length equals 14 residues. Germline V gene sequence: CDR1 MNHEY, CDR2 SVGAGI. In nucleotides, the CDR3 is TGTGCCAGCACCCCGTGGGGGGGCGTCACTGAAGCTTTCTTT. Translating gives CASTPWGGVTEAFF.

This clone showed up just once. The chain joins TRBV25-1 to TRBJ2-2; no definite D call. CDR1 and CDR2 from the germline V gene are MGHDK and SYGVNS. V was trimmed by 3 bases and J by 2 bases, leaving 7 bases between them. The CDR3 is made up of 14 amino acids. This CDR3 is CASSDQTNTGELFF. Here the CDR3 DNA reads TGTGCCAGCAGTGACCAGACTAACACCGGGGAGCTGTTTTTT.

This sequence joins TRBV21-1 and TRBJ1-6. TRBV21-1 counts as a pseudogene. The CDR3 has 16 residues. The DNA for the CDR3 is TGTGCCAGCAGCAACGGCTTCCCCCACAATAATTCACCCCTCCACTTT. Translating it yields CASSNGFPHNNSPLHF.

The V gene is TRBV19, the J gene TRBJ1-2; tentative D call: TRBD1 (5 bases). The CDR3 length is 12 residues. CDR1 LNHDA and CDR2 SQIVND come from the germline V gene (reference sequence). The V end was cut by 8 bases, the J end by 4 bases, with 11 bases between. The CDR3 loop reads CASGDRIYGYTF. The CDR3 DNA reads as TGTGCCAGTGGGGACCGCATCTATGGCTACACCTTC.

This sequence joins TRBV4-1 and TRBJ2-6, with D perhaps TRBD1 (5 bases). The CDR3 is 15 amino acids. Trimming removed 4 bases at V and 3 bases at J, with 10 bases between. Germline V gives CDR1 MGHRA, CDR2 YSYEKL. CDR3 loop: CASSPWGFGANVLTF. CDR3 in DNA: TGCGCCAGCAGCCCTTGGGGCTTTGGGGCCAACGTCCTGACTTTC.

This chain links TRBV10-2 with TRBJ1-3; 8 bases match TRBD1. The CDR3 loop spans 16 amino acids. With V trimmed by 2 bases and J by 0 bases, 3 bases remained unmatched. Germline V gene lookup returns CDR1 WSHSY and CDR2 SAAADI. The CDR3 sequence is CASSEHRGDSGNTIYF. The CDR3 DNA is TGCGCCAGCAGTGAGCACAGGGGGGACTCTGGAAACACCATATATTTT.

The rearrangement links TRBV7-2 to TRBJ1-1, with 7 bases matching TRBD1. CDR1 and CDR2 (germline): SGHTA, FQGNSA. V was pared by 6 bases and J by 5 bases, with 9 bases of the junction left unmatched. This CDR3 comprises 14 residues. This chain's CDR3 is CASRIRDSGTEAFF. The DNA of the CDR3 is TGTGCCAGCAGGATACGGGACAGCGGAACTGAAGCTTTCTTT.

The chain has TRBV2 and TRBJ1-4; 7 positions agree with TRBD1. The V segment lost 10 bases and the J segment 8 bases; nucleotides outside the gene matches: 16. CDR1 SNHLY and CDR2 FYNNEI come from the germline V gene. CDR3 size: 15 residues. CDR3 amino acids: CATAPSTGKEEKLFF. CDR3 DNA sequence: TGTGCCACCGCGCCATCGACAGGGAAAGAGGAAAAACTGTTTTTT.

The chain uses TRBV18 and TRBJ1-6; no clear D. V was trimmed by 2 bases and J by 6 bases, leaving 8 bases between them. There are 14 residues in the CDR3. In germline, CDR1 is KGHSH, CDR2 LQKENI. As DNA, the CDR3 is TGTGCCAGCTCACCATCGGCGGCTAATTCACCCCTCCACTTT. This gives the protein CASSPSAANSPLHF.